This TCR beta chain derives from a study of blood T cell repertoires in COVID-19. Study background: There were acute and convalescent COVID-19 samples, and they came from the United States, Italy and Spain.

This clone was seen once. Per the original methods: Estimated nucleated cell counts came from reference gene primer amplification. Method: immunoSEQ multiplex PCR; TCRdb's copy keeps in-frame clones and lacks some. V and J calls and clone size are given by that table; D and trimming were obtained from the DNA. The repertoire has roughly 250,000 clones, roughly 88% of them found once; the top ten carry 2.3%. This CDR3 is 16 amino acids long. The V gene end was trimmed by 4 bases and the J gene end by 8 bases; junction bases not matched to a gene: 9. Germline-derived CDR1 and CDR2 are MDHEN and SYDVKM. Living in under 30 US areas, the participants were between roughly 18 and 90 years of age. Clinical histories supplied by participants themselves formed the basis of cohort assignment.

This TCR came from a woman aged 40 to 50 with acute COVID-19. The gene calls are TRBV28 and TRBJ2-1, with TRBD2 matching 12 bases. The sequenced sample was PBMCs or T cells enriched from blood (not recorded which). In DNA, the CDR3 is TGTGCCAGCAGTTCAATACTAGCGGGGGGCCGGTATGAGCAGTTCTTC. Protein product: CASSSILAGGRYEQFF.